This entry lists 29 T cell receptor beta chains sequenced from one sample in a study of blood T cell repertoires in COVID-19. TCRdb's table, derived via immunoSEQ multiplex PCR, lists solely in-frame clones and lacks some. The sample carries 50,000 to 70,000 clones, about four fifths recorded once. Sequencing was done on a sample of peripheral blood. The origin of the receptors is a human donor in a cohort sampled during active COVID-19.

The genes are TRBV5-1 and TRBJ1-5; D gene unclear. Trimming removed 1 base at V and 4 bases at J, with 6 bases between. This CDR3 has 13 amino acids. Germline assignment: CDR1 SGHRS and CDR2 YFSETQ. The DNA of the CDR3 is TGCGCCAGCAGCTTGAGGGAGAATCAGCCCCAGCATTTT. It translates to CASSLRENQPQHF.

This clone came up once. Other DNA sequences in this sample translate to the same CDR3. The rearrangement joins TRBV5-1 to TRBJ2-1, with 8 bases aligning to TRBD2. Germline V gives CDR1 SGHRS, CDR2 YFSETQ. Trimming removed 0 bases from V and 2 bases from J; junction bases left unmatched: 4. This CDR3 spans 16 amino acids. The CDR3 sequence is CASSLGLAPTYNEQFF. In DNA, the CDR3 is TGCGCCAGCAGCTTGGGACTAGCGCCCACCTACAATGAGCAGTTCTTC.

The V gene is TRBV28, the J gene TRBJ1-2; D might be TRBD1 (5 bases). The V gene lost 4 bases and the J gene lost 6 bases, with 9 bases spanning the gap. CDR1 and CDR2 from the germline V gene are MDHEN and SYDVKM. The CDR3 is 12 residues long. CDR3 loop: CASSYYRNGYTF. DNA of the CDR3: TGTGCCAGCAGTTATTACAGGAATGGCTACACCTTC.

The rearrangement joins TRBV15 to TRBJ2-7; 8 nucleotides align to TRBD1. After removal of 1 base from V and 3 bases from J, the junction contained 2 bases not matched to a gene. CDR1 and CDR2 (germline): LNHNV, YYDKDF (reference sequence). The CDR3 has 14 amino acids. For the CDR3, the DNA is TGTGCCACCAGCAGAGGGGGGACAGGCTACGAGCAGTACTTC. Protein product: CATSRGGTGYEQYF.

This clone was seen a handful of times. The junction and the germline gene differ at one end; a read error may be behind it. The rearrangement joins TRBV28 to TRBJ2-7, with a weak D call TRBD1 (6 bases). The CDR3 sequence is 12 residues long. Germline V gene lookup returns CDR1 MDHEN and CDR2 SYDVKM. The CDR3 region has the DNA TGTGCCAGCAGGGGGGCAGACCTCAATAGTAACTTC. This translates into CASRGADLNSNF.

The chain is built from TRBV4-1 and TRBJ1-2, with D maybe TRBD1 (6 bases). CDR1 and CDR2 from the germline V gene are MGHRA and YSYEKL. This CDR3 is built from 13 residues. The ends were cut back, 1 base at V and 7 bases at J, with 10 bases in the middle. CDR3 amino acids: CASSQVTGLGYTF. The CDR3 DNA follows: TGCGCCAGCAGCCAAGTGACAGGCCTTGGCTACACCTTC.

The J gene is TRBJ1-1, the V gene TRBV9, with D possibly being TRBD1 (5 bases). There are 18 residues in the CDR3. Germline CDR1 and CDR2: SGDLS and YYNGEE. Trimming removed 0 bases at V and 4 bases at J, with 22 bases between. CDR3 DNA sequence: TGTGCCAGCAGCGTAGGTTCTTCAGGGCTTGGTTTAGGCACTGAAGCTTTCTTT. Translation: CASSVGSSGLGLGTEAFF.

DNA for the CDR3: TGTGCCAGCATCCCACGGGGGGGGGAGAACACCGGGGAGCTGTTTTTT. Amino acids: CASIPRGGENTGELFF. The gene calls are TRBV7-2 and TRBJ2-2, with TRBD2 matching 8 bases. Trimming cost V 7 bases and J 1 base; bases outside gene matches: 8. CDR3 length: 16 amino acids. The germline gives CDR1 SGHTA, CDR2 FQGNSA.

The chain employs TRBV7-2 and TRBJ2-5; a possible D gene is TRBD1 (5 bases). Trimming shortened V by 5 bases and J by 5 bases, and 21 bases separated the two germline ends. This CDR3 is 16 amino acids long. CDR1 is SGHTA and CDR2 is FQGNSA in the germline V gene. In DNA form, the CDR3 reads TGTGCCAGCAGCAAACACAGGACACTACTTACGGAGACCCAGTACTTC. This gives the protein CASSKHRTLLTETQYF. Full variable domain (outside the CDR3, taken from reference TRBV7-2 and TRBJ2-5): GAGVSQSPSNKVTEKGKDVELRCDPISGHTALYWYRQSLGQGLEFLIYFQGNSAPDKSGLPSDRFSAERTGGSVSTLTIQRTQQEDSAVYLCASSKHRTLLTETQYFGPGTRLLVL.

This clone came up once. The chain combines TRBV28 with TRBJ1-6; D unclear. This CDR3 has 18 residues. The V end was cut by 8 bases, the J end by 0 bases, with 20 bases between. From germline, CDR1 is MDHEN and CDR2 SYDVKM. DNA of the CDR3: TGTGCCAGCGTCCCCCTGGCGCGGAGGAGCTCCTATAATTCACCCCTCCACTTT. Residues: CASVPLARRSSYNSPLHF.

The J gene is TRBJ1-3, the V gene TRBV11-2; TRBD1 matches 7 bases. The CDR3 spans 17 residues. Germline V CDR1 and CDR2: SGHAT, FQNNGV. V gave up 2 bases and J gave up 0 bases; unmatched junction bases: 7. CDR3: CASSLMIGTASGNTIYF. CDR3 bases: TGTGCCAGCAGCTTAATGATCGGGACAGCCTCTGGAAACACCATATATTTT.

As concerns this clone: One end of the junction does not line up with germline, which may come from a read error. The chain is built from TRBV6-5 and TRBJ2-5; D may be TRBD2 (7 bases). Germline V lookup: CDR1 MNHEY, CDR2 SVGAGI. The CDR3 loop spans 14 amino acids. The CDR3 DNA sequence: TGTGCCAGCAGCCGGGGGGCCAACCAAGAGGCCCAGTACTTC. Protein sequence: CASSRGANQEAQYF.

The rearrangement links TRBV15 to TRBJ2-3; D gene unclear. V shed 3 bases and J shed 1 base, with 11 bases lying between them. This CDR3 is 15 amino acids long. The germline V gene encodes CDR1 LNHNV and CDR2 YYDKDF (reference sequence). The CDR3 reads CATSRISVGTDTQYF. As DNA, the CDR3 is TGTGCCACCAGCAGGATTAGTGTGGGCACAGATACGCAGTATTTT.

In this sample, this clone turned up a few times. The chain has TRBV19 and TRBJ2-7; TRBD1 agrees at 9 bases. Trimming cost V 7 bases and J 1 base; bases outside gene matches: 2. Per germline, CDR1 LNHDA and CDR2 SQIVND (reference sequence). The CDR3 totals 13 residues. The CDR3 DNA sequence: TGTGCCAGTAAGGGGACAGGGTCCTACGAGCAGTACTTC. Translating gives CASKGTGSYEQYF.

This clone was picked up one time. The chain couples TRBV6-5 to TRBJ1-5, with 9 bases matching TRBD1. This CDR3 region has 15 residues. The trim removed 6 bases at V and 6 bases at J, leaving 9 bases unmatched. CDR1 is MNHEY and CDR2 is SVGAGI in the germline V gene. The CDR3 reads CASSAGTGLGQPQHF. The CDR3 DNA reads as TGTGCCAGCAGCGCCGGGACAGGGTTGGGTCAGCCCCAGCATTTT.

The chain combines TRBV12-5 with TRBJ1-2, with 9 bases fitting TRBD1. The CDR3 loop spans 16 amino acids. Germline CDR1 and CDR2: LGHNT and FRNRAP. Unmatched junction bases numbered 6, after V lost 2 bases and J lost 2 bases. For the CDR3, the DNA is TGTGCTAGTGGTTTGAGGACAGGGGTTGCCAACTATGGCTACACCTTC. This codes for CASGLRTGVANYGYTF.

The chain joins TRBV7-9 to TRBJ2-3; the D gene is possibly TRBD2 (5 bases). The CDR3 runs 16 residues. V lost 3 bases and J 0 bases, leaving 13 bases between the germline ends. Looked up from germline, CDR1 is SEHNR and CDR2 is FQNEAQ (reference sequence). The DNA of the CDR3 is TGTGCCAGCAGCTTGTTCGAGACTATTAGCACAGATACGCAGTATTTT. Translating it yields CASSLFETISTDTQYF.

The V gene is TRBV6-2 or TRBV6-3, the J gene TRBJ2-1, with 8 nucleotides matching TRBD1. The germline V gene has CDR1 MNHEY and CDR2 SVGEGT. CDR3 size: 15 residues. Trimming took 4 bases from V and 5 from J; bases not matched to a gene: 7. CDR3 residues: CASSSAGTGDNEQFF. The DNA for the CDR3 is TGTGCCAGCAGTTCTGCCGGGACAGGAGACAATGAGCAGTTCTTC.

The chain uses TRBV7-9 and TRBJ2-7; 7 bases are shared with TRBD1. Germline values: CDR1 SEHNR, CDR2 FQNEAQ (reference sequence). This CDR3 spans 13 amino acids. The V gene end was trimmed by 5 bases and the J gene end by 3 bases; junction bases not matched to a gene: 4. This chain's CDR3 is CASSTTGFYEQYF. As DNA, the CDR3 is TGTGCCAGCAGCACGACAGGGTTCTACGAGCAGTACTTC.

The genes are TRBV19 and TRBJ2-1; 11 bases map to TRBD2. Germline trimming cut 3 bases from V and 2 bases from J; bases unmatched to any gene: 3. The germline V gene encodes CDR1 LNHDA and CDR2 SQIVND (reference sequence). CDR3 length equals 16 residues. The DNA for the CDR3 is TGTGCCAGTAGTATTCGTAGCGGGGGGGCCTACAATGAGCAGTTCTTC. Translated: CASSIRSGGAYNEQFF.

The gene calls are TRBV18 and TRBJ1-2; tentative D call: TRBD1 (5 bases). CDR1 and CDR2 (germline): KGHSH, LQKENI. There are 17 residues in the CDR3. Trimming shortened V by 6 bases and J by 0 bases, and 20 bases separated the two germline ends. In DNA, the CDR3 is TGTGCCAGCTCCCCCCCAGAACAGGCCTACTCTAACTATGGCTACACCTTC. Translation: CASSPPEQAYSNYGYTF.

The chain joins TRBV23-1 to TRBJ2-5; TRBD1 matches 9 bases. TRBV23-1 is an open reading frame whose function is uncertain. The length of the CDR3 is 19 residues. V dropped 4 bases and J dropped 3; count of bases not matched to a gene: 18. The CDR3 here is CASSRTKWPRQGEEETQYF. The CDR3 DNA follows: TGCGCCAGCAGTCGCACCAAGTGGCCACGACAGGGGGAAGAAGAGACCCAGTACTTC.

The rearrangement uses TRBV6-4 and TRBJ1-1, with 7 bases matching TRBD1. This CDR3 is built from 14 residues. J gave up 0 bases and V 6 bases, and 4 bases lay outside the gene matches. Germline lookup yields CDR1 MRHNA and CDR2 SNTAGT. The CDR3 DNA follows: TGTGCCAGCAGGCGACAGGGACTGAACACTGAAGCTTTCTTT. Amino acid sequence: CASRRQGLNTEAFF.

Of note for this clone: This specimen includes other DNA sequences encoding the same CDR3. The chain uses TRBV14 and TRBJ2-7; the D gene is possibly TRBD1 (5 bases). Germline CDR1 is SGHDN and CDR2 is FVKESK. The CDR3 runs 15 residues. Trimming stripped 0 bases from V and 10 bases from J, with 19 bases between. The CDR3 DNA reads TGTGCCAGCAGCCAAGATTGGGCCAGGGCGGCCGAACAGTACTTC. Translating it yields CASSQDWARAAEQYF.

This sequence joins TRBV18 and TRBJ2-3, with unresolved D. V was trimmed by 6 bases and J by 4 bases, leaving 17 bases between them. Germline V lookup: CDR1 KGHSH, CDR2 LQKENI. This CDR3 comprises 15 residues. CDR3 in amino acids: CASSRSVSWADTQYF. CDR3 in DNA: TGTGCCAGCTCCCGGAGCGTTAGTTGGGCAGATACGCAGTATTTT.

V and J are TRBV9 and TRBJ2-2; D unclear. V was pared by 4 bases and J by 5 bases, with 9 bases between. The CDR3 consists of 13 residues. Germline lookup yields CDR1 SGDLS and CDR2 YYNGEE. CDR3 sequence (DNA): TGTGCCAGCAGCTTGACACCGACCGGGGAGCTGTTTTTT. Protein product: CASSLTPTGELFF. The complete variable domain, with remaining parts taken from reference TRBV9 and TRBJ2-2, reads DSGVTQTPKHLITATGQRVTLRCSPRSGDLSVYWYQQSLDQGLQFLIQYYNGEERAKGNILERFSAQQFPDLHSELNLSSLELGDSALYFCASSLTPTGELFFGEGSRLTVL.

CDR3 region: CASSLRGSYEQYF. The CDR3 coding sequence is TGTGCCAGCAGTTTACGCGGCAGCTACGAGCAGTACTTC. The chain has TRBV27 and TRBJ2-7; D call uncertain. Trimming stripped 2 bases from V and 3 bases from J, with 8 bases between. The CDR3 loop spans 13 amino acids. Germline loops: CDR1 MNHEY, CDR2 SMNVEV (reference sequence).

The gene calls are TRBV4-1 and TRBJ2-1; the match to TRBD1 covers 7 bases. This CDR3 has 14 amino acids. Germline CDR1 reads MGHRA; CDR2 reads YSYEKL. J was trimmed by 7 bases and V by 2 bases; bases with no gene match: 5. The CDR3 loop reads CASSQPKQGNEQFF. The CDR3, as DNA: TGCGCCAGCAGCCAACCAAAACAGGGGAATGAGCAGTTCTTC.

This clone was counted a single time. The CDR3 bases are TGCGCCAGCAGTCATAGCGGGAGGAGGGCCTACGAGCAGTACTTC. Protein sequence: CASSHSGRRAYEQYF. The V and J genes are TRBV10-1 and TRBJ2-7; 10 nucleotides agree with TRBD2. V lost 5 bases to trimming and J lost 2 bases; unmatched junction nucleotides: 6. Germline V lookup: CDR1 WNHNN, CDR2 SYGVQD (reference sequence). CDR3 size: 15 residues.